This TCR beta chain was sequenced in a study of blood T cell repertoires in COVID-19. The assay was immunoSEQ multiplex PCR, and TCRdb's table has in-frame clones only and misses some. Of hundreds of thousands of clones detected, around 85% appear once; the ten largest clones hold 6.5% to 8.5%. Sequencing was performed on PBMCs or T cells enriched from blood (not recorded which). The sequence was collected from a woman aged 55-75 years who had recovered from COVID-19.

CDR3 protein: CASSSQGVSNSPLHF. As DNA, the CDR3 is TGTGCCAGCAGCTCCCAGGGGGTATCTAATTCACCCCTCCACTTT. The V gene is TRBV7-9, the J gene TRBJ1-6; 7 bases agree with TRBD1. Germline CDR1 and CDR2: SEHNR and FQNEAQ (reference sequence). Trimming took 4 bases from V and 6 from J; bases not matched to a gene: 6. This CDR3 spans 15 amino acids.